Included here is one TCR beta chain sequence, with context. Antigen unknown. The germline gene is not matched at one end of the junction; a read error may be the cause. Germline CDR1 is ENHRY and CDR2 is SYGVKD. This CDR3 contains 15 residues. Using its own MiXCR run on the RT-PCR reads, TCRdb lists one record per CDR3 protein. The sample includes 550,000 to 800,000 distinct CDR3 sequences, approximately 15% of them seen just once. This specimen comes from a study of response to subunit inactivated influenza vaccine. Findings and limits, study-wide: T cells newly recruited by each seasonal influenza vaccination are few, the authors suggested.

The sample in question was PBMCs from blood, obtained 14 to 15 days before vaccination. This sequence was found in a man between 50 and 59 years old who received an inactivated influenza vaccine. The chain combines TRBV10-3 with TRBJ2-1; weak D call: TRBD2 (6 bases). The CDR3 spells CAISVGGRSSNEQFF. CDR3 nucleotide sequence: TGTGCCATCAGTGTCGGGGGACGCTCCTCCAATGAGCAGTTCTTC.